Presented here are 5 T cell receptor beta chains from one specimen sequenced in a study of blood T cell repertoires in COVID-19. The repertoire was sequenced with immunoSEQ multiplex PCR; TCRdb's copy has only in-frame clones and lacks some. The repertoire holds 200,000 to 250,000 clones, with around 89% as singletons. Sample: PBMCs or T cells enriched from blood (not recorded which). These receptors all stem from a woman aged 18-30 years in a cohort exposed to, infected with or recovered from COVID-19 (not recorded which).

This clone was observed once. This chain joins TRBV6-1 and TRBJ2-7, with 9 bases identical to TRBD2. The CDR3 is made up of 15 amino acids. Germline-derived CDR1 and CDR2 are MNHNS and SASEGT. With 3 bases clipped from V and 3 bases from J, the junction kept 6 bases outside the gene matches. The CDR3 spells CASSESSGSVYEQYF. CDR3 DNA: TGTGCCAGCAGTGAGAGTAGCGGGAGCGTCTACGAGCAGTACTTC.

The rearrangement joins TRBV7-6 to TRBJ2-2, with TRBD1 matching over 10 bases. The CDR3 is 15 amino acids. V was clipped by 5 bases and J by 4 bases; unmatched bases: 4. Germline values: CDR1 SGHVS, CDR2 FNYEAQ. The CDR3 DNA follows: TGTGCCAGCAGCCAGGGACAGGGGACCACCGGGGAGCTGTTTTTT. Amino acid sequence: CASSQGQGTTGELFF.

The chain links TRBV6-5 to TRBJ1-5, with 7 bases matching TRBD1. Germline assignment: CDR1 MNHEY and CDR2 SVGAGI. V dropped 6 bases and J dropped 5; count of bases not matched to a gene: 4. This CDR3 has 13 residues. The CDR3 is CASSDREYQPQHF. The CDR3 DNA is TGTGCCAGCAGCGACAGGGAGTATCAGCCCCAGCATTTT.

The chain combines TRBV2 with TRBJ1-4; D gene uncertain. The CDR3 extends over 11 amino acids. CDR1 is SNHLY and CDR2 is FYNNEI in the germline V gene. Trimming took 3 bases from V and 6 from J, leaving 2 bases between them. CDR3 nucleotide sequence: TGTGCCAGCAGTGACGATGAAAAACTGTTTTTT. Translation gives CASSDDEKLFF.

The chain employs TRBV10-1 and TRBJ1-2; possible D gene TRBD1, 5 bases. CDR3 size: 11 residues. V dropped 8 bases and J dropped 6 bases, with 10 bases sitting between them. Germline assignment: CDR1 WNHNN and CDR2 SYGVQD (reference sequence). The CDR3 loop reads CASGRTNGYTF. CDR3 DNA: TGCGCCAGCGGTAGGACAAATGGCTACACCTTC.